The 28 T cell receptor beta chains below were found in one sample sequenced in a study of blood T cells in healthy people across ages. The authors ran a second PCR of about 6 to 11 cycles using a sample-barcoded 5' primer and a J-beta primer mix. TCRdb itself ran the 5' RACE reads through MiXCR, one entry per CDR3 protein. Here the sample spans fewer than 1,000,000 distinct CDR3 sequences, about 47% being singletons. The sequenced sample consisted of blood. All receptors come from a man aged 80 or over in good health.

On this clonotype itself: A clone one base away is much larger, so this may be a read error. The chain combines TRBV12-3 or TRBV12-4 with TRBJ2-7; 10 bases are a match to TRBD2. The ends lost 5 bases at V and 2 bases at J; junction bases unmatched: 3. The CDR3 spans 14 residues. The CDR3 reads CASSVLAGPYEQYF. The CDR3 DNA sequence: TGTGCCAGCAGTGTACTAGCGGGACCCTACGAGCAGTACTTC.

The CDR3 is CASSSLGGGAQETQYF. The CDR3 DNA is TGCGCCAGCAGCTCCTTGGGCGGGGGGGCCCAAGAGACCCAGTACTTC. This sequence joins TRBV5-1 and TRBJ2-5, with 9 bases identical to TRBD2. The V segment lost 3 bases and the J segment 1 base; nucleotides outside the gene matches: 7. Germline CDR1 and CDR2: SGHRS and YFSETQ. The CDR3 sequence is 16 residues long.

This clonotype was observed a handful of times. The chain combines TRBV7-9 with TRBJ1-1, with D perhaps TRBD1 (5 bases). The CDR3 has 14 amino acids. Between the trimmed V and J ends, which lost 4 bases and 1 base, there was a span of 10 bases. Germline CDR1 SEHNR, CDR2 FQNEAQ (reference sequence). CDR3 bases: TGTGCCAGCAGCTACGTAGACAGGAACACTGAAGCTTTCTTT. Its protein is CASSYVDRNTEAFF.

V gene TRBV18 combines with J gene TRBJ2-1, with a weak D call TRBD1 (6 bases). The CDR3 is made up of 13 amino acids. Germline CDR1 and CDR2: KGHSH and LQKENI. V gave up 6 bases and J gave up 3 bases, with 9 bases separating them. Written as DNA, the CDR3 is TGTGCCAGCTCGTCAGGGGACTACAATGAGCAGTTCTTC. Translation gives CASSSGDYNEQFF.

The rearrangement joins TRBV14 to TRBJ2-4; D call uncertain. Germline-derived CDR1 and CDR2 are SGHDN and FVKESK. This CDR3 is built from 12 residues. V lost 0 bases and J lost 13, with 10 bases in between. The CDR3 is CASSQDRISQYF. The CDR3 nucleotides read TGTGCCAGCAGCCAAGATCGAATATCGCAGTACTTC.

V and J are TRBV11-2 and TRBJ2-1, with 9 bases that match TRBD2. Looked up from germline, CDR1 is SGHAT and CDR2 is FQNNGV. This CDR3 has 15 residues. The V gene end was trimmed by 4 bases and the J gene end by 4 bases; junction bases not matched to a gene: 5. In DNA, the CDR3 is TGTGCCAGCAGCTCGGCTAGCGGGGTTTACAATGAGCAGTTCTTC. The encoded protein is CASSSASGVYNEQFF.

This clonotype occurred a few times. The genes are TRBV7-2 and TRBJ2-1; 13 bases fit TRBD2. Unmatched junction bases numbered 8, after V lost 7 bases and J lost 8 bases. Looked up from germline, CDR1 is SGHTA and CDR2 is FQGNSA. This CDR3 contains 15 residues. The CDR3 loop reads CASISGTSGIDEQFF. In DNA form, the CDR3 reads TGTGCCAGCATCTCGGGGACTAGCGGGATTGATGAGCAGTTCTTC.

The chain joins TRBV12-3 or TRBV12-4 to TRBJ1-5, with D unresolved. V dropped 3 bases and J dropped 3 bases, with 9 bases sitting between them. The CDR3 spans 14 residues. CDR3 in DNA: TGTGCCAGCAGTTTGACATCCCCCAATCAGCCCCAGCATTTT. This sequence encodes CASSLTSPNQPQHF.

The chain uses TRBV12-3 or TRBV12-4 and TRBJ1-1; D gene uncertain. V was cut by 6 bases and J by 4 bases, with 18 bases left in between. The CDR3 sequence is 15 residues long. The CDR3, as DNA: TGTGCCAGCAGCCCCCGGACGGGCCAGTTCACTGAAGCTTTCTTT. It translates to CASSPRTGQFTEAFF.

This rearrangement joins TRBV4-3 to TRBJ2-1, with 8 nucleotides matching TRBD2. The V and J ends lost 2 bases and 5 bases, in that order; junction bases with no gene match: 8. Per the germline V gene, CDR1 is LGHNA and CDR2 is YSLEER. The CDR3 is made up of 16 amino acids. CDR3 sequence: CASSQSSGGSHNEQFF. The DNA of the CDR3 is TGCGCCAGCAGCCAATCGTCGGGGGGGTCCCACAATGAGCAGTTCTTC.

This chain connects TRBV28 to TRBJ2-7, with 7 nucleotides matching TRBD1. Germline CDR1 MDHEN, CDR2 SYDVKM. The CDR3 covers 15 residues. Trimming took 7 bases from V and 2 from J; bases not matched to a gene: 11. The CDR3 sequence is CASTPAGTATYEQYF. The CDR3 DNA is TGTGCCAGCACGCCCGCCGGGACAGCCACCTACGAGCAGTACTTC.

The rearrangement joins TRBV7-2 to TRBJ2-2, with D perhaps assigned TRBD1 or TRBD2 (5 bases each). The V gene's germline CDR1 is SGHTA and CDR2 FQGNSA. CDR3 length: 16 residues. Between the trimmed V and J ends, which lost 7 bases and 5 bases, there was a span of 20 bases. The CDR3 reads CASTLDRTGKTGELFF. The CDR3 region has the DNA TGTGCCAGCACCCTTGACAGAACCGGGAAGACCGGGGAGCTGTTTTTT.

The rearrangement links TRBV29-1 to TRBJ1-6; D perhaps matches TRBD1 (6 bases). CDR1 and CDR2 (germline): SQVTM, ANQGSEA. The CDR3 runs 14 residues. V was pared by 4 bases and J by 5 bases, with 12 bases between. CDR3 sequence reads: CSVAKDSNNSPLHF. The CDR3 DNA sequence: TGCAGCGTTGCAAAGGACAGCAATAATTCACCCCTCCACTTT.

About this clonotype: Germline and junction disagree at one end, which may indicate a read error. This sequence joins TRBV27 and TRBJ2-7; no clear D gene. CDR1 and CDR2 from the germline V gene are MNHEY and SMNVEV (reference sequence). This CDR3 comprises 13 residues. This CDR3 is CASSVSATYEQYF. CDR3 nucleotides: TGTGCCAGCAGTGTATCAGCTACCTACGAGCAGTACTTC.

This clonotype was found once. This rearrangement joins TRBV20-1 to TRBJ2-4; 7 bases are a match to TRBD2. The DNA end is a closer match to TRBJ2-7, so the J assignment may be wrong. The CDR3 totals 14 residues. Germline assignment: CDR1 DFQATT and CDR2 SNEGSKA (reference sequence). This CDR3 is CSASVGAGADEQYF. CDR3 nucleotides: TGCAGTGCTAGCGTTGGCGCGGGAGCGGACGAGCAGTACTTC.

This clonotype has more than one count but fewer than ten. The V call is TRBV20-1, the J call TRBJ2-6; 11 bases agree with TRBD1. J was trimmed by 2 bases and V by 3 bases; bases with no gene match: 15. Per germline, CDR1 DFQATT and CDR2 SNEGSKA (reference sequence). This CDR3 spans 20 amino acids. CDR3 protein: CSASSIGQGARRTGANVLTF. In DNA, the CDR3 is TGCAGTGCTAGCTCGATAGGACAGGGGGCAAGGAGAACTGGGGCCAACGTCCTGACTTTC.

Remarks on this clonotype: The junction does not match germline at one end; this may be a read error. The V call is TRBV29-1, the J call TRBJ2-1; D may be TRBD1 or TRBD2 (5 bases each). The CDR3 sequence is 13 residues long. CDR1 and CDR2 from the germline V gene are SQVTM and ANQGSEA. The CDR3 bases are TGCGGCGTCGGGACGGACCCCTACAATGAGCAGTTCTTC. Translating it yields CGVGTDPYNEQFF.

This clonotype has more than one count but fewer than ten. J is TRBJ2-5 and V is TRBV5-5; TRBD2 might be the D (6 bases). This CDR3 has 16 residues. CDR1 and CDR2 (germline): SGHKS, YYEKEE (reference sequence). Between the trimmed V and J ends, which lost 0 bases and 11 bases, there was a span of 23 bases. CDR3 coding DNA: TGTGCCAGCAGCTTGGCCGGCGGGGCCTTTTCCAATGAGCAGTACTTC. This encodes CASSLAGGAFSNEQYF. Supplemented by reference TRBV5-5 and TRBJ2-5, the full variable domain reads DAGVTQSPTHLIKTRGQQVTLRCSPISGHKSVSWYQQVLGQGPQFIFQYYEKEERGRGNFPDRFSARQFPNYSSELNVNALLLGDSALYLCASSLAGGAFSNEQYFGPGTRLLVL.

This clonotype was seen many times. This chain uses TRBV20-1 with TRBJ2-3; either TRBD1 or TRBD2 may fit D (5 bases each). The germline V gene has CDR1 DFQATT and CDR2 SNEGSKA (reference sequence). The CDR3 spans 13 residues. Trimming took 2 bases from V and 7 from J, leaving 13 bases between them. In DNA form, the CDR3 reads TGCAGTGCTAGATCGGTCGGGGCTCATACGCAGTATTTT. It encodes CSARSVGAHTQYF.

The gene calls are TRBV6-2 or TRBV6-3 and TRBJ2-4, with 9 bases matching TRBD1. This CDR3 region has 15 residues. The J segment lost 6 bases and the V segment lost 6 bases, leaving 9 bases of the junction unmatched. From germline, CDR1 is MNHEY and CDR2 SVGEGT. The CDR3 coding sequence is TGTGCCAGCAGGAGAGGACAGGGGTCGGGAAACATTCAGTACTTC. It translates to CASRRGQGSGNIQYF.

The gene calls are TRBV9 and TRBJ2-7; D not certain. V was clipped by 0 bases and J by 6 bases, with 10 bases between them. This CDR3 region has 13 residues. Germline lookup yields CDR1 SGDLS and CDR2 YYNGEE. The CDR3 loop is CASSVGSSIEQYF. DNA for the CDR3: TGTGCCAGCAGCGTAGGTTCCAGCATCGAGCAGTACTTC.

With respect to this clonotype: A read error is possible here, since a much larger clone lies one base away. The rearrangement links TRBV20-1 to TRBJ2-7, with 7 positions matching TRBD1. In germline, CDR1 is DFQATT, CDR2 SNEGSKA (reference sequence). The length of the CDR3 is 14 residues. The V segment lost 2 bases and the J segment 2 bases; nucleotides outside the gene matches: 6. This chain's CDR3 is CSARPGTATYEQYF. The CDR3 DNA reads as TGCAGTGCTAGACCCGGGACAGCAACCTACGAGCAGTACTTC.

V gene TRBV30 combines with J gene TRBJ1-2, with a possible D match to TRBD1 (5 bases). Germline loops: CDR1 GTSNPN, CDR2 SVGIG (reference sequence). V shed 2 bases and J shed 5 bases, with 21 bases lying between them. This CDR3 has 16 amino acids. The CDR3 region is CAWSTPLGAAYYGYTF. The CDR3 region has the DNA TGTGCCTGGAGTACCCCCTTAGGGGCAGCCTATTATGGCTACACCTTC.

CDR3 coding DNA: TGTGCCAGCGGGACTAGCGGATCATGGAGGAACAATGAGCAGTACTTC. Its translation: CASGTSGSWRNNEQYF. The chain has TRBV6-2 or TRBV6-3 and TRBJ2-5; 11 bases line up with TRBD2. CDR1 is MNHEY, CDR2 SVGEGT, per germline. The CDR3 extends over 16 amino acids. Losses at the gene ends were 8 bases for V and 11 bases for J; bases not matched to a gene: 19.

This chain joins TRBV24-1 and TRBJ1-5, with unresolved D. V gave up 5 bases and J gave up 4 bases, with 5 bases separating them. Per germline, CDR1 KGHDR and CDR2 SFDVKD. The CDR3 covers 12 residues. CDR3 DNA sequence: TGTGCCACCAGTGGCCCAAATCAGCCCCAGCATTTT. Its protein is CATSGPNQPQHF.

The chain has TRBV7-2 and TRBJ2-5, with 14 positions matching TRBD2. The CDR3 contains 16 residues. Germline V gene lookup returns CDR1 SGHTA and CDR2 FQGNSA. The V gene end was trimmed by 8 bases and the J gene end by 3 bases; junction bases not matched to a gene: 8. This chain's CDR3 is CASESGTSGREETQYF. The CDR3 region has the DNA TGTGCCAGCGAATCCGGGACTAGCGGGAGAGAAGAGACCCAGTACTTC.

The chain combines TRBV28 with TRBJ2-3, with D tentatively TRBD1 (5 bases). CDR1 is MDHEN, CDR2 SYDVKM, per germline. This CDR3 region has 14 residues. Deletions cut 5 bases from V and 0 bases from J, with 9 bases between. The CDR3 nucleotides read TGTGCCAGCAGTCGACAGCTTAGCACAGATACGCAGTATTTT. It encodes CASSRQLSTDTQYF.

Comment on this clonotype: Given a much more abundant clone one base away, this may be a read error. V gene TRBV29-1 combines with J gene TRBJ2-1; 8 positions agree with TRBD1. J gave up 13 bases and V 6 bases, and 14 bases lay outside the gene matches. The CDR3 contains 13 residues. The germline V gene has CDR1 SQVTM and CDR2 ANQGSEA. This CDR3 is CSVRQGPQETQFF. The DNA for the CDR3 is TGCAGCGTCCGACAGGGGCCGCAGGAGACCCAGTTCTTC.